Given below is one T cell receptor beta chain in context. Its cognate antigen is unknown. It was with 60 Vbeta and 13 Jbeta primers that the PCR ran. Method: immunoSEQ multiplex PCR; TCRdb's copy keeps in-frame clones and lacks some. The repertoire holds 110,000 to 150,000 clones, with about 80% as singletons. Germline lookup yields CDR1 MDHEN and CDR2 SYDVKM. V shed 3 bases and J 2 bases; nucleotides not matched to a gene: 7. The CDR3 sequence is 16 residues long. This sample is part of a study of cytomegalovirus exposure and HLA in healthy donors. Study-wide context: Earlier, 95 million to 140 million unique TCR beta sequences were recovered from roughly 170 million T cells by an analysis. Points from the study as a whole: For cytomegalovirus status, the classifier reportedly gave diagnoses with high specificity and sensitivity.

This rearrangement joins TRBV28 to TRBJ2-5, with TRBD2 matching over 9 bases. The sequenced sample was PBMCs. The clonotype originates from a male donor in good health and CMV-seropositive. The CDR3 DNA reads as TGTGCCAGCAGTTTCGCGGGAGGGCTTATACAAGAGACCCAGTACTTC. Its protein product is CASSFAGGLIQETQYF.